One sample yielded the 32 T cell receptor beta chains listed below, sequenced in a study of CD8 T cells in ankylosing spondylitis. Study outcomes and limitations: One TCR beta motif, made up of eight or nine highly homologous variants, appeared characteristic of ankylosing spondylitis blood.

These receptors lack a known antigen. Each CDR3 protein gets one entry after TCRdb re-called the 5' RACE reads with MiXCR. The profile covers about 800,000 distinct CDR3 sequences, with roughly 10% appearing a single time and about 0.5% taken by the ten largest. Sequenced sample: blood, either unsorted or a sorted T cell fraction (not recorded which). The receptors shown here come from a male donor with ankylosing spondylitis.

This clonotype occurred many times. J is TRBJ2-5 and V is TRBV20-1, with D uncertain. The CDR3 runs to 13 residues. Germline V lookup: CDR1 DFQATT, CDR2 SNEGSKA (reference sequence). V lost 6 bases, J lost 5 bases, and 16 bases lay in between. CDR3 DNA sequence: TGCAGTGCCAGACTTGGGATAGAGGAGACCCAGTACTTC. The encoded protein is CSARLGIEETQYF.

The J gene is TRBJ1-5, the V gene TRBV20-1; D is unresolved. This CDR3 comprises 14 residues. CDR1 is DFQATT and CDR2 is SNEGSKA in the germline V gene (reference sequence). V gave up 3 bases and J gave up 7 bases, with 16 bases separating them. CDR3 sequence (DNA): TGCAGTGCTAGGAACTTGAACTTTGGGCAGCCCCAGCATTTT. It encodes CSARNLNFGQPQHF.

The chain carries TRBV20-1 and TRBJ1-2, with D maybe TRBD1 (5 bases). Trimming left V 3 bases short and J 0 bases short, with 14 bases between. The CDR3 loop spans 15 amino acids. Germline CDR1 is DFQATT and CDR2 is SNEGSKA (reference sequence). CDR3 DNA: TGCAGTGCTAGGGGACGAGGATTTCCTAACTATGGCTACACCTTC. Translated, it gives CSARGRGFPNYGYTF.

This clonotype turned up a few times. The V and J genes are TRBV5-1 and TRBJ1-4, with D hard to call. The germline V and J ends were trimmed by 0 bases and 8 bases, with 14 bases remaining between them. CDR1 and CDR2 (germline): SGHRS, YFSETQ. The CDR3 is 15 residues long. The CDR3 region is CASSLGHRGGEKLFF. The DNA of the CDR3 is TGCGCCAGCAGCTTGGGTCACCGAGGAGGAGAAAAACTGTTTTTT. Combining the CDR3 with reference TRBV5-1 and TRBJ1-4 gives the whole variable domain KAGVTQTPRYLIKTRGQQVTLSCSPISGHRSVSWYQQTPGQGLQFLFEYFSETQRNKGNFPGRFSGRQFSNSRSEMNVSTLELGDSALYLCASSLGHRGGEKLFFGSGTQLSVL.

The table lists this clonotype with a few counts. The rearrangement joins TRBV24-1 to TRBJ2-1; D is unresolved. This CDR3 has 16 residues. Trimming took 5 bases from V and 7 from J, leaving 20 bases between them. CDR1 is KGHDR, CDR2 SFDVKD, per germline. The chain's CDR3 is CATSVFMGSSRNEQFF. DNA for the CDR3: TGTGCCACCAGTGTGTTTATGGGTTCCTCGAGGAATGAGCAGTTCTTC.

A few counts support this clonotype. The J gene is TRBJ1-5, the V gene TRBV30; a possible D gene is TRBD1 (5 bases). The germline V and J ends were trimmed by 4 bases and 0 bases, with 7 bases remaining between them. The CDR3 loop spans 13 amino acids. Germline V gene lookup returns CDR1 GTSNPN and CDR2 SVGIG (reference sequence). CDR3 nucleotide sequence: TGTGCCTGGAACAGGAATAGCAATCAGCCCCAGCATTTT. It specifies CAWNRNSNQPQHF.

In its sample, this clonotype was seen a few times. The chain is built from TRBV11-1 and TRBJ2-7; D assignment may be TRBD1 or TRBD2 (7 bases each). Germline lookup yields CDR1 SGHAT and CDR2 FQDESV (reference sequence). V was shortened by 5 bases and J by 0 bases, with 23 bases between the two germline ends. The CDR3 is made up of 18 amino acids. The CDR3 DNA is TGTGCCAGCAGCCCAGGGGGTAGCGGGCTCAGAAACTCCTACGAGCAGTACTTC. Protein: CASSPGGSGLRNSYEQYF.

The CDR3 region is CASSGPGHRNTEAFF. Here the CDR3 DNA reads TGCGCCAGCAGTGGGCCGGGACACCGGAACACTGAAGCTTTCTTT. The V and J genes are TRBV10-2 and TRBJ1-1, with a weak D call TRBD1 (6 bases). Germline loops: CDR1 WSHSY, CDR2 SAAADI. Trimming left V 4 bases short and J 1 base short, with 13 bases between. This CDR3 has 15 amino acids.

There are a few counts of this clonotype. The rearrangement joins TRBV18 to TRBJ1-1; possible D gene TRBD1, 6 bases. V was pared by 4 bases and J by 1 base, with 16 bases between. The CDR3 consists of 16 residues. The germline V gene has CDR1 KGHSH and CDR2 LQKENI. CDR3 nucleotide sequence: TGTGCCAGCTCACAAAGCACCGGGACACAGAACACTGAAGCTTTCTTT. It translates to CASSQSTGTQNTEAFF.

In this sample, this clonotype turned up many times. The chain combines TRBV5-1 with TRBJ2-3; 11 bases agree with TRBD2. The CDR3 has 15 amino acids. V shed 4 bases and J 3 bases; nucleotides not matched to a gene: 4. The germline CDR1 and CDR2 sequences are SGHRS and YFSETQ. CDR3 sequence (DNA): TGCGCCAGCAGCCCCGGGACTAGCGGAACAGATACGCAGTATTTT. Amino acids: CASSPGTSGTDTQYF.

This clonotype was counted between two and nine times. The CDR3 protein is CSAPGQGSNEKLFF. The CDR3 nucleotides read TGCAGTGCCCCAGGACAGGGTTCTAATGAAAAACTGTTTTTT. This sequence joins TRBV20-1 and TRBJ1-4; 8 nucleotides line up with TRBD1. V dropped 6 bases and J dropped 3; count of bases not matched to a gene: 6. Germline V CDR1 and CDR2: DFQATT, SNEGSKA (reference sequence). The CDR3 length is 14 residues.

The CDR3 DNA follows: TGTGCCAGCATGGGGGGTGGTGAGACCCAGTACTTC. Translated, it gives CASMGGGETQYF. J is TRBJ2-5 and V is TRBV7-8, with TRBD2 as a possible D gene (6 bases). The CDR3 length is 12 residues. The germline gives CDR1 SGHVS, CDR2 FQNEAQ. The V end lost 7 bases, the J end lost 5 bases, and 11 bases lay between the germline ends.

CDR3 sequence (DNA): TGTGCCAGCAGCTCGCTAGCGGGATCGCAAGAGACCCAGTACTTC. As protein: CASSSLAGSQETQYF. V gene TRBV7-2 combines with J gene TRBJ2-5; 9 nucleotides line up with TRBD2. The CDR3 runs to 15 residues. Germline assignment: CDR1 SGHTA and CDR2 FQGNSA. Trimming removed 4 bases from V and 2 bases from J; junction bases left unmatched: 5.

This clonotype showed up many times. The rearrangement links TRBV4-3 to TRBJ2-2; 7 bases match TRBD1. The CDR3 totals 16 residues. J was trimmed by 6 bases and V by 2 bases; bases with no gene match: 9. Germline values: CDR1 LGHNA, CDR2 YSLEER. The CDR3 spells CASSQRRGGAAGELFF. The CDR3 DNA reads TGCGCCAGCAGCCAAAGGAGAGGGGGCGCCGCCGGGGAGCTGTTTTTT.

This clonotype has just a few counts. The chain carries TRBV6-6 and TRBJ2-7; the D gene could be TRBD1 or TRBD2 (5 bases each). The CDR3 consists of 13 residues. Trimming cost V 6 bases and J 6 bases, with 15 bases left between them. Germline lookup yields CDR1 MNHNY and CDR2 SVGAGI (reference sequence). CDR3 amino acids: CASSVIAGGEQYF. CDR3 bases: TGTGCCAGCAGCGTGATAGCTGGGGGCGAGCAGTACTTC.

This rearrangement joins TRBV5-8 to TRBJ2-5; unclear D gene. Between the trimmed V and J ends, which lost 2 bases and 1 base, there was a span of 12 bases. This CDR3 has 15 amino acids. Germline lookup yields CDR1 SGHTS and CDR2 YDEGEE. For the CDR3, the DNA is TGTGCCAGCAGCTTTGGTCAGCGTGTCCAAGAGACCCAGTACTTC. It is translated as CASSFGQRVQETQYF.

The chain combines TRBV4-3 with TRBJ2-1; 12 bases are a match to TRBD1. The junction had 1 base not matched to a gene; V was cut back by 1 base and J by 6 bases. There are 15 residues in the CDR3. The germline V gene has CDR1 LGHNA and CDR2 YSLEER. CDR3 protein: CASSQGDRGPNEQFF. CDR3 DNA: TGCGCCAGCAGCCAAGGGGACAGGGGGCCCAATGAGCAGTTCTTC.

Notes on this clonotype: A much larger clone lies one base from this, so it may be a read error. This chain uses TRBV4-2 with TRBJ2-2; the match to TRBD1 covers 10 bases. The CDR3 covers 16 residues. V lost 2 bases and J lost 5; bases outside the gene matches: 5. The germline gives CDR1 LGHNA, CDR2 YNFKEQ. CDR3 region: CASSQRTGGRTGELFF. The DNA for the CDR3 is TGTGCCAGCAGCCAAAGGACAGGGGGAAGGACCGGGGAGCTGTTTTTT.

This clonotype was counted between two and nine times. The DNA of the CDR3 is TGTGCCAGCAGTTTATCGATACTGGGGAGTGGTGAAGCTTTCTTT. It is translated as CASSLSILGSGEAFF. The rearrangement joins TRBV27 to TRBJ1-1; unclear D gene. V lost 0 bases, J lost 7 bases, and 15 bases lay in between. The CDR3 contains 15 residues. Germline loops: CDR1 MNHEY, CDR2 SMNVEV (reference sequence).

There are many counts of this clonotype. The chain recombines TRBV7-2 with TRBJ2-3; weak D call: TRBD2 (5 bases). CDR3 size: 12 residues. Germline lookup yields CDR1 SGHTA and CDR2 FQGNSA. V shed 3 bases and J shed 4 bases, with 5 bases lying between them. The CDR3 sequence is CASSFGADTQYF. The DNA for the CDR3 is TGTGCCAGCAGCTTCGGGGCAGATACGCAGTATTTT.

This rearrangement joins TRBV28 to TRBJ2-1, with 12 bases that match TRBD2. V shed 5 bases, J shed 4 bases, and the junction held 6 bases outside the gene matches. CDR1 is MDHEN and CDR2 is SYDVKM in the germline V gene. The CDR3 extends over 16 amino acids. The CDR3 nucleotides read TGTGCCAGCAGTGGACTGGGACTAGCGGGTTACAATGAGCAGTTCTTC. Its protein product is CASSGLGLAGYNEQFF. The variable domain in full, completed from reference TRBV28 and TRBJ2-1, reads DVKVTQSSRYLVKRTGEKVFLECVQDMDHENMFWYRQDPGLGLRLIYFSYDVKMKEKGDIPEGYSVSREKKERFSLILESASTNQTSMYLCASSGLGLAGYNEQFFGPGTRLTVL.

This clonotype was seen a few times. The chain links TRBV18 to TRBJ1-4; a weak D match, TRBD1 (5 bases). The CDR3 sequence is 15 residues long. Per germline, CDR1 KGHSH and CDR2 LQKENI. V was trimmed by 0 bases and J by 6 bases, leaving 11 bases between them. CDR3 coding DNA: TGTGCCAGCTCACCACCGGGCGGAGGGGATGAAAAACTGTTTTTT. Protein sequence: CASSPPGGGDEKLFF. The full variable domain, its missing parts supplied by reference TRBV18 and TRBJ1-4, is NAGVMQNPRHLVRRRGQEARLRCSPMKGHSHVYWYRQLPEEGLKFMVYLQKENIIDESGMPKERFSAEFPKEGPSILRIQQVVRGDSAAYFCASSPPGGGDEKLFFGSGTQLSVL.

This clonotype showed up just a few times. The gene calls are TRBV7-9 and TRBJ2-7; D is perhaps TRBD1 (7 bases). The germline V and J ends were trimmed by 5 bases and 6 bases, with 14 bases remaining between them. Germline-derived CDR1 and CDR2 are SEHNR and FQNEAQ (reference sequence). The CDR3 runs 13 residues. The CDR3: CASSRGTAREQYF. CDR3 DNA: TGTGCCAGCAGCCGCGGGACAGCACGCGAGCAGTACTTC.

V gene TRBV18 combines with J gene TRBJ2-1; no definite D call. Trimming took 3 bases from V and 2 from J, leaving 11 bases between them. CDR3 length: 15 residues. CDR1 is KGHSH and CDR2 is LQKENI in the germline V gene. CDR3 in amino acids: CASSPQGIAYNEQFF. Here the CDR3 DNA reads TGTGCCAGCTCACCTCAAGGAATCGCCTACAATGAGCAGTTCTTC.

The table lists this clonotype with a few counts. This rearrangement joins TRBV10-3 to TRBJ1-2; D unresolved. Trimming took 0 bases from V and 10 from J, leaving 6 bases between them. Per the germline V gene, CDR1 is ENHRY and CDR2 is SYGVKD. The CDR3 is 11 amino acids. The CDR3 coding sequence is TGTGCCATCAGTGAGTCTTGGACCTACACCTTC. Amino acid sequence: CAISESWTYTF.

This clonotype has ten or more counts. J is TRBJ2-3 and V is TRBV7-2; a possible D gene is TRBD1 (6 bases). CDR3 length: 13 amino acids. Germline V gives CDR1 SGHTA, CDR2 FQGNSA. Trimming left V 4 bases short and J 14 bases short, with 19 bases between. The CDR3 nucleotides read TGTGCCAGCAGCTCCAATCGGGACACCATGGGGTATTTT. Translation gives CASSSNRDTMGYF.

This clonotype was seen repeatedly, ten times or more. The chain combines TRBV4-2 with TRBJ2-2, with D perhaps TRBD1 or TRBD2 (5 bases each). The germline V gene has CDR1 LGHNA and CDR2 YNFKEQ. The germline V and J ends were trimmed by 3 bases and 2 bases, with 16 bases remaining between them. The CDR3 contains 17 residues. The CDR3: CASSHPSGLANTGELFF. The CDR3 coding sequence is TGTGCCAGCAGCCACCCCTCGGGGCTAGCCAACACCGGGGAGCTGTTTTTT.

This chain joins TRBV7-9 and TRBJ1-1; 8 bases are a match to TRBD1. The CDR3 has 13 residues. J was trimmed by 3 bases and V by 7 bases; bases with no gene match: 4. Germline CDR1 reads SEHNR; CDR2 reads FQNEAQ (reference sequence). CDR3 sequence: CASNQQGDTEAFF. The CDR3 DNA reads TGTGCCAGCAACCAACAGGGGGACACTGAAGCTTTCTTT.

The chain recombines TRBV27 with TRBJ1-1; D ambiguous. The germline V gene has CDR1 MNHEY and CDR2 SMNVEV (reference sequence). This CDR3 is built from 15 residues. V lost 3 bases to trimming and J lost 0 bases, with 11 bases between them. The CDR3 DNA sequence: TGTGCCAGCAGTTTTTCCAGGTACATGAACACTGAAGCTTTCTTT. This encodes CASSFSRYMNTEAFF.

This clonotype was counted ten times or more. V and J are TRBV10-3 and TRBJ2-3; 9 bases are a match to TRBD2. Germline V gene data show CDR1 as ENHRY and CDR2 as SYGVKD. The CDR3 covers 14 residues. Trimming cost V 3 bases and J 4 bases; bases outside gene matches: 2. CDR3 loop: CAISERLAADTQYF. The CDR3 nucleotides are TGTGCCATCAGTGAAAGACTAGCGGCAGATACGCAGTATTTT.

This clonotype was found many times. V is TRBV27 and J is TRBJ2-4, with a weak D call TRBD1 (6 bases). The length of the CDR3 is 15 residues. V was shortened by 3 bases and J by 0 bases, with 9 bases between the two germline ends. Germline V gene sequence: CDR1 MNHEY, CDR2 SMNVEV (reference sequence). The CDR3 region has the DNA TGTGCCAGCAGTTTGACAGGTCTAGCCAAAAACATTCAGTACTTC. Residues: CASSLTGLAKNIQYF.

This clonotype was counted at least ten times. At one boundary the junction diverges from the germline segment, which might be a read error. The CDR3 region has the DNA TGTGCCAGCAGTCCTATGAAGGGATTTGAGAACTTC. Protein: CASSPMKGFENF. The chain has TRBV6-6 and TRBJ2-7; D remains ambiguous. The CDR3 sequence is 12 residues long. Germline V CDR1 and CDR2: MNHNY, SVGAGI (reference sequence).